A single sample is the source of the 29 T cell receptor beta chains below, sequenced in a study of T-cell memory formation after mild COVID-19. TCRdb itself ran the 5' RACE reads through MiXCR, one entry per CDR3 protein. The repertoire holds around 500,000 distinct CDR3 sequences, with 18% as singletons. The sequencing input was PBMCs or a T cell subset sorted from them (not recorded which). Receptors originate from an adult woman who had mild COVID-19 (a few samples of this study predate the infection). Cell type and time point are not known.

Many counts were recorded for this clonotype. The chain employs TRBV6-2 or TRBV6-3 and TRBJ2-7, with a possible D match to TRBD2 (5 bases). Per germline, CDR1 MNHEY and CDR2 SVGEGT. This CDR3 region has 15 residues. V gave up 6 bases and J gave up 6 bases, with 21 bases separating them. DNA for the CDR3: TGTGCCAGCAGCAACCGCCATACACCTCGGGGCGAGCAGTACTTC. Its translation is CASSNRHTPRGEQYF.

This clonotype was recorded a few times. This sequence joins TRBV10-3 and TRBJ1-5; D is perhaps TRBD1 (5 bases). This CDR3 contains 14 residues. V gave up 4 bases and J gave up 4 bases, with 11 bases separating them. Germline CDR1 reads ENHRY; CDR2 reads SYGVKD. Here the CDR3 reads CAISVSDRNQPQHF. The CDR3 DNA sequence: TGTGCCATCAGTGTTTCCGACAGAAATCAGCCCCAGCATTTT.

The rearrangement links TRBV7-9 to TRBJ1-1, with 10 bases identical to TRBD1. CDR3 length equals 13 residues. J gave up 10 bases and V 4 bases, and 6 bases lay outside the gene matches. Germline CDR1 reads SEHNR; CDR2 reads FQNEAQ (reference sequence). This CDR3 reads CASSYRQGALAFF. CDR3 nucleotide sequence: TGTGCCAGCAGCTACCGACAGGGGGCACTAGCTTTCTTT.

The rearrangement joins TRBV7-8 to TRBJ2-2; 15 bases are shared with TRBD2. Germline V lookup: CDR1 SGHVS, CDR2 FQNEAQ. V shed 5 bases, J shed 7 bases, and the junction held 8 bases outside the gene matches. The CDR3 totals 17 residues. As DNA, the CDR3 is TGTGCCAGCAGCAGGACTAGCGGGAGGGCCCTCGGCGGGGAGCTGTTTTTT. This gives the protein CASSRTSGRALGGELFF. Variable domain in full (rest from reference TRBV7-8 and TRBJ2-2): GAGVSQSPRYKVAKRGQDVALRCDPISGHVSLFWYQQALGQGPEFLTYFQNEAQLDKSGLPSDRFFAERPEGSVSTLKIQRTQQEDSAVYLCASSRTSGRALGGELFFGEGSRLTVL.

V and J are TRBV2 and TRBJ2-7; the match to TRBD2 covers 7 bases. There are 15 residues in the CDR3. CDR1 and CDR2 (germline): SNHLY, FYNNEI. The V and J ends lost 6 bases and 0 bases, in that order; junction bases with no gene match: 8. This chain's CDR3 is CASRRSSGTSYEQYF. In DNA form, the CDR3 reads TGTGCCAGCAGGCGCTCGAGCGGGACCTCCTACGAGCAGTACTTC.

This clonotype was recorded many times. This chain connects TRBV7-9 to TRBJ2-3; D gene ambiguous. The CDR3 has 16 residues. V was clipped by 5 bases and J by 0 bases, with 15 bases between them. Per the germline V gene, CDR1 is SEHNR and CDR2 is FQNEAQ (reference sequence). The CDR3, as DNA: TGTGCCAGCAGCCCATTCCGACACCCTAGCACAGATACGCAGTATTTT. Translation gives CASSPFRHPSTDTQYF.

V is TRBV30 and J is TRBJ1-1; 9 nucleotides line up with TRBD1. V lost 2 bases, J lost 5 bases, and 3 bases stayed unmatched. The CDR3 runs to 13 residues. Looked up from germline, CDR1 is GTSNPN and CDR2 is SVGIG (reference sequence). The chain's CDR3 is CAWSYRGRTEAFF. CDR3 in DNA: TGTGCCTGGAGTTACAGGGGGCGAACTGAAGCTTTCTTT.

Only a few counts were recorded for this clonotype. V gene TRBV12-3 or TRBV12-4 combines with J gene TRBJ2-3; D is possibly TRBD2 (6 bases). Trimming took off 6 bases at V and 4 bases at J, with 17 bases between the two ends. The CDR3 has 15 amino acids. The CDR3 DNA sequence: TGTGCCAGCAGCTTAACCTCGGGGGTCCCAGATACGCAGTATTTT. Protein sequence: CASSLTSGVPDTQYF.

The chain recombines TRBV7-8 with TRBJ2-3; tentative D call: TRBD2 (5 bases). Trimming shortened V by 3 bases and J by 0 bases, and 7 bases separated the two germline ends. The CDR3 runs 14 residues. CDR1 and CDR2 (germline): SGHVS, FQNEAQ. Here the CDR3 reads CASSFRDSTDTQYF. CDR3 DNA sequence: TGTGCCAGCAGCTTTCGGGATAGCACAGATACGCAGTATTTT.

This chain links TRBV29-1 with TRBJ2-3, with D maybe TRBD2 (5 bases). Germline V gene data show CDR1 as SQVTM and CDR2 as ANQGSEA. With 8 bases removed from V and 4 bases from J, the gap between germline ends came to 7 bases. CDR3 size: 10 residues. The CDR3 reads CSLSADTQYF. CDR3 in DNA: TGCAGCCTTAGCGCAGATACGCAGTATTTT.

The rearrangement links TRBV7-2 to TRBJ1-2; 10 bases agree with TRBD1. J gave up 3 bases and V 4 bases, and 8 bases lay outside the gene matches. The CDR3 has 16 residues. Germline assignment: CDR1 SGHTA and CDR2 FQGNSA. The CDR3 spells CASSYAIGQGDYGYTF. The CDR3 DNA reads as TGTGCCAGCAGCTACGCTATAGGACAGGGGGACTATGGCTACACCTTC.

V gene TRBV25-1 combines with J gene TRBJ2-7, with a weak D call TRBD2 (5 bases). Germline values: CDR1 MGHDK, CDR2 SYGVNS. The CDR3 runs to 16 residues. Trimming stripped 6 bases from V and 0 bases from J, with 18 bases between. The CDR3 nucleotides are TGTGCCAGCAGCCTGAGAGGGATTCGGAGCTCCTACGAGCAGTACTTC. Protein: CASSLRGIRSSYEQYF.

This chain joins TRBV6-6 and TRBJ2-5; D is unresolved. V was pared by 2 bases and J by 2 bases, with 12 bases between. The CDR3 contains 15 residues. Germline V CDR1 and CDR2: MNHNY, SVGAGI (reference sequence). The CDR3 sequence: CASSYLSPPQETQYF. In DNA form, the CDR3 reads TGTGCCAGCAGTTACCTAAGCCCTCCACAAGAGACCCAGTACTTC.

The chain uses TRBV9 and TRBJ2-7; D is uncertain. Germline V CDR1 and CDR2: SGDLS, YYNGEE. The V and J ends lost 0 bases and 4 bases respectively, with 8 bases between them. The CDR3 length is 13 residues. Here the CDR3 reads CASSVDMGYEQYF. CDR3 nucleotides: TGTGCCAGCAGCGTAGACATGGGATACGAGCAGTACTTC.

This clonotype was seen a handful of times. The chain carries TRBV12-3 or TRBV12-4 and TRBJ2-7, with 12 bases aligning to TRBD2. CDR3 length: 17 residues. Trimming at V came to 5 bases and at J to 7 bases, leaving 15 bases not matched to a gene. CDR3 sequence: CASSLQGGLAGGGEQYF. The DNA for the CDR3 is TGTGCCAGCAGTCTACAAGGGGGACTAGCGGGCGGGGGAGAGCAGTACTTC.

In its sample, this clonotype was seen a few times. V usage is TRBV20-1 and J usage is TRBJ1-1; no firm D call. V gave up 3 bases and J gave up 5 bases, with 7 bases separating them. The germline gives CDR1 DFQATT, CDR2 SNEGSKA (reference sequence). The CDR3 length is 11 residues. CDR3 loop: CSASLVTEAFF. CDR3 DNA sequence: TGCAGTGCTAGCTTGGTTACTGAAGCTTTCTTT.

This clonotype was counted many times. This rearrangement joins TRBV19 to TRBJ2-1; D is perhaps TRBD1 (5 bases). Deletions cut 2 bases from V and 6 bases from J, with 5 bases between. The CDR3 has 12 residues. Germline assignment: CDR1 LNHDA and CDR2 SQIVND (reference sequence). This CDR3 reads CASSIQGNEQFF. The CDR3 nucleotides are TGTGCCAGTAGTATACAGGGCAATGAGCAGTTCTTC.

This chain links TRBV12-3 or TRBV12-4 with TRBJ2-2; 8 bases are shared with TRBD1. The CDR3 consists of 17 residues. V lost 1 base, J lost 4 bases, and 8 bases stayed unmatched. CDR3 in amino acids: CASSLGPGGAGTGELFF. As DNA, the CDR3 is TGTGCCAGCAGTTTAGGTCCAGGGGGCGCAGGCACCGGGGAGCTGTTTTTT.

V gene TRBV4-1 combines with J gene TRBJ1-5; 7 positions match TRBD1. Germline values: CDR1 MGHRA, CDR2 YSYEKL. Unmatched junction bases numbered 4, after V lost 0 bases and J lost 5 bases. The CDR3 sequence is 15 residues long. The CDR3 coding sequence is TGCGCCAGCAGCCAAGAGACAGGGAGGGATCAGCCCCAGCATTTT. Amino acids: CASSQETGRDQPQHF.

This clonotype was seen a few times. The V gene is TRBV5-1, the J gene TRBJ1-2, with a weak D call TRBD1 (5 bases). Deletions cut 4 bases from V and 4 bases from J, with 14 bases between. The CDR3 sequence is 14 residues long. From germline, CDR1 is SGHRS and CDR2 YFSETQ. The CDR3 is CASSPSGQIYGYTF. CDR3 DNA: TGCGCCAGCAGCCCCTCGGGGCAGATCTATGGCTACACCTTC.

This clonotype was counted only a few times. The chain is built from TRBV6-5 and TRBJ1-2, with D possibly being TRBD1 (5 bases). This CDR3 has 13 residues. Germline V CDR1 and CDR2: MNHEY, SVGAGI. Trimming stripped 4 bases from V and 8 bases from J, with 14 bases between. The CDR3 coding sequence is TGTGCCAGCAGTTCGCCCCTGGGGGTGGGCTACACCTTC. Translating it yields CASSSPLGVGYTF.

The chain joins TRBV4-1 to TRBJ1-2; TRBD1 aligns across 8 bases. In germline, CDR1 is MGHRA, CDR2 YSYEKL. V was clipped by 1 base and J by 1 base; unmatched bases: 2. This CDR3 is 15 amino acids long. The DNA for the CDR3 is TGCGCCAGCAGCCAAGGGACAGGGTATAACTATGGCTACACCTTC. This encodes CASSQGTGYNYGYTF.

This clonotype appeared a few times. The V gene is TRBV4-2, the J gene TRBJ1-2; D gene ambiguous. The V and J ends lost 0 bases and 4 bases respectively, with 6 bases between them. The CDR3 consists of 13 residues. Germline CDR1 and CDR2: LGHNA and YNFKEQ. The CDR3, as DNA: TGTGCCAGCAGCCAAGATACGGGCTATGGCTACACCTTC. Protein: CASSQDTGYGYTF.

The chain uses TRBV18 and TRBJ1-1; weak D call: TRBD1 (5 bases). Trimming took 6 bases from V and 4 from J, leaving 12 bases between them. CDR1 and CDR2 from the germline V gene are KGHSH and LQKENI. The CDR3 has 13 amino acids. CDR3 sequence: CASSPGYSTEAFF. CDR3 nucleotide sequence: TGTGCCAGCTCGCCAGGGTACAGCACTGAAGCTTTCTTT.

The chain carries TRBV5-1 and TRBJ2-1; D uncertain. CDR1 SGHRS and CDR2 YFSETQ come from the germline V gene. The CDR3 is 12 residues long. Trimming cost V 4 bases and J 5 bases, with 7 bases left between them. The CDR3 sequence: CASSRQDNEQFF. CDR3 sequence (DNA): TGCGCCAGCAGCCGCCAGGACAATGAGCAGTTCTTC.

In this sample, this clonotype turned up a few times. The chain couples TRBV19 to TRBJ1-5; D is unclear. Germline V gives CDR1 LNHDA, CDR2 SQIVND (reference sequence). The CDR3 spans 16 residues. V lost 7 bases, J lost 0 bases, and 16 bases lay in between. The CDR3 DNA sequence: TGTGCCAGTACGCTGGGGTCCGCGTATAGCAATCAGCCCCAGCATTTT. This translates into CASTLGSAYSNQPQHF.

This clonotype turned up a few times. The rearrangement uses TRBV5-1 and TRBJ2-2; no firm D call. Per germline, CDR1 SGHRS and CDR2 YFSETQ. There are 17 residues in the CDR3. Trimming removed 3 bases at V and 0 bases at J, with 15 bases between. This CDR3 is CASSSRIWATNTGELFF. CDR3 DNA: TGCGCCAGCAGCTCCCGAATTTGGGCAACGAACACCGGGGAGCTGTTTTTT.

In this sample, this clonotype turned up a few times. The V gene is TRBV18, the J gene TRBJ2-4; D remains ambiguous. V shed 3 bases and J shed 5 bases, with 11 bases lying between them. Germline CDR1 is KGHSH and CDR2 is LQKENI. The CDR3 contains 14 residues. In DNA form, the CDR3 reads TGTGCCAGCTCACCGAGCGAGTTCCAAAACATTCAGTACTTC. This sequence encodes CASSPSEFQNIQYF.

This clonotype showed up just a few times. This sequence joins TRBV19 and TRBJ1-1, with D possibly matching TRBD1 (5 bases). Trimming removed 7 bases at V and 11 bases at J, with 20 bases between. Germline V lookup: CDR1 LNHDA, CDR2 SQIVND (reference sequence). CDR3 length equals 13 residues. This chain's CDR3 is CASTTTREVSAFF. The CDR3 region has the DNA TGTGCCAGTACCACGACCAGGGAAGTGAGCGCTTTCTTT. Using reference TRBV19 and TRBJ1-1 for the parts outside the CDR3, the full variable domain is DGGITQSPKYLFRKEGQNVTLSCEQNLNHDAMYWYRQDPGQGLRLIYYSQIVNDFQKGDIAEGYSVSREKKESFPLTVTSAQKNPTAFYLCASTTTREVSAFFGQGTRLTVV.